These 7 T cell receptor beta chains were all obtained from the same sample, sequenced in a study of Graves' ophthalmopathy and Graves' hyperthyroidism. RNA transcripts yielded amplified TCR beta CDR3 regions. HTBI primers were used in a first-round RT-PCR, which preceded a second-round multiplex PCR. In TCRdb, the multiplex PCR reads were re-called with MiXCR into one record per CDR3 protein. The table includes a few hundred thousand distinct CDR3 sequences, about 17% detected once. The sequencing sample was made of peripheral blood. The origin of the receptors is an adult woman with stable Graves' hyperthyroidism.

This clonotype has a count of ten or more. The rearrangement uses TRBV12-3 or TRBV12-4 and TRBJ2-2; 13 bases are shared with TRBD2. Unmatched junction bases numbered 9, after V lost 7 bases and J lost 7 bases. This CDR3 has 16 amino acids. CDR3 bases: TGTGCCAGCAACCAACTAGCGGGAGGGCCCTACGGGGAGCTGTTTTTT. Translated, it gives CASNQLAGGPYGELFF.

This chain connects TRBV5-8 to TRBJ2-5, with D hard to call. Germline V lookup: CDR1 SGHTS, CDR2 YDEGEE. Trimming took 1 base from V and 4 from J, leaving 5 bases between them. There are 12 residues in the CDR3. The CDR3 bases are TGTGCCAGCAGCTTGATAGGAGAGACCCAGTACTTC. Translation gives CASSLIGETQYF. Based on the CDR3 plus reference TRBV5-8 and TRBJ2-5, the full variable domain is EAGVTQSPTHLIKTRGQQATLRCSPISGHTSVYWYQQALGLGLQFLLWYDEGEERNRGNFPPRFSGRQFPNYSSELNVNALELEDSALYLCASSLIGETQYFGPGTRLLVL.

This clonotype was picked up many times. This chain connects TRBV10-1 to TRBJ2-7; 9 positions match TRBD1. Germline values: CDR1 WNHNN, CDR2 SYGVQD (reference sequence). This CDR3 region has 15 residues. V was pared by 3 bases and J by 3 bases, with 6 bases of the junction left unmatched. The CDR3 DNA reads as TGCGCCAGCAGTGACCCCGGGACAGGGCACTACGAGCAGTACTTC. This codes for CASSDPGTGHYEQYF.

In its sample, this clonotype was seen many times. The chain employs TRBV5-4 and TRBJ2-5, with 9 bases matching TRBD2. The CDR3 is made up of 16 amino acids. With 4 bases clipped from V and 5 bases from J, the junction kept 12 bases outside the gene matches. Germline CDR1 and CDR2: SGHNT and YYREEE (reference sequence). The CDR3 protein is CASSPWGSGSLETQYF. DNA of the CDR3: TGTGCCAGCAGCCCTTGGGGTAGCGGGAGTTTGGAGACCCAGTACTTC.

As regards this clonotype: The germline gene is not matched at one end of the junction; a read error may be the cause. This sequence joins TRBV10-3 and TRBJ1-1, with TRBD1 identical over 7 bases. CDR1 is ENHRY and CDR2 is SYGVKD in the germline V gene. CDR3 length: 14 amino acids. The CDR3 loop is CATQRQGRNTEACF. In DNA form, the CDR3 reads TGTGCCACCCAGAGACAGGGCCGCAACACTGAAGCTTGCTTT.

This clonotype showed up many times. V gene TRBV7-3 combines with J gene TRBJ2-2; tentative D call: TRBD1 (6 bases). Deletions cut 5 bases from V and 5 bases from J, with 9 bases between. The CDR3 contains 13 residues. Germline V gives CDR1 SGHTA, CDR2 FQGTGA. The CDR3 DNA is TGTGCCAGCAGCGGAACAGGGACCGGGGAGCTGTTTTTT. This codes for CASSGTGTGELFF.

This clonotype has at least ten counts. The rearrangement links TRBV12-5 to TRBJ1-2, with D hard to call. Deletions cut 5 bases from V and 10 bases from J, with 17 bases between. The CDR3 runs 13 residues. Germline lookup yields CDR1 LGHNT and CDR2 FRNRAP. Written as DNA, the CDR3 is TGTGCTAGTGGTGGGCCCAGCGGGGTGTCCTACACCTTC. It encodes CASGGPSGVSYTF.